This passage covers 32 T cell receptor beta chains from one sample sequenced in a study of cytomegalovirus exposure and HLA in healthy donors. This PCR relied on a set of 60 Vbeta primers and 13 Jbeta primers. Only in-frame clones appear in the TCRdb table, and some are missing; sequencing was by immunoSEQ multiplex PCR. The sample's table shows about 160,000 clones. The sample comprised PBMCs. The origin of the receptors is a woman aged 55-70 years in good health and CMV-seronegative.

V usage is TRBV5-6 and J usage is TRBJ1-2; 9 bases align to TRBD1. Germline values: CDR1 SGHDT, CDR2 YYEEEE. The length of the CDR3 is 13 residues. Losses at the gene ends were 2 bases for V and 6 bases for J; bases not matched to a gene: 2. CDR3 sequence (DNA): TGTGCCAGCAGCTTTAGGACAGGGGATGGCTACACCTTC. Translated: CASSFRTGDGYTF. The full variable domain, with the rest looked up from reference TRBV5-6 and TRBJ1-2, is DAGVTQSPTHLIKTRGQQVTLRCSPKSGHDTVSWYQQALGQGPQFIFQYYEEEERQRGNFPDRFSGHQFPNYSSELNVNALLLGDSALYLCASSFRTGDGYTFGSGTRLTVV.

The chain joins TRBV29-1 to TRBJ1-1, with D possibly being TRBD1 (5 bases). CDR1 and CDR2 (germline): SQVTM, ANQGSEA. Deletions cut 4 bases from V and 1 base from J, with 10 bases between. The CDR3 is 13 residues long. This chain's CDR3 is CSVADDRNTEAFF. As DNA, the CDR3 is TGCAGCGTTGCCGACGACAGGAACACTGAAGCTTTCTTT. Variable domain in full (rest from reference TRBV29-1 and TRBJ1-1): SAVISQKPSRDICQRGTSLTIQCQVDSQVTMMFWYRQQPGQSLTLIATANQGSEATYESGFVIDKFPISRPNLTFSTLTVSNMSPEDSSIYLCSVADDRNTEAFFGQGTRLTVV.

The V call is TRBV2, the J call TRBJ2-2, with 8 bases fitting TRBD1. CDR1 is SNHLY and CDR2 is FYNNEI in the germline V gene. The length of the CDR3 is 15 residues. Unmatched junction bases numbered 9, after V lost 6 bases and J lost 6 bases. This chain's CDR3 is CASSLLTGAAGELFF. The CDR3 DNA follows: TGTGCCAGCAGCCTTTTGACAGGGGCGGCCGGGGAGCTGTTTTTT.

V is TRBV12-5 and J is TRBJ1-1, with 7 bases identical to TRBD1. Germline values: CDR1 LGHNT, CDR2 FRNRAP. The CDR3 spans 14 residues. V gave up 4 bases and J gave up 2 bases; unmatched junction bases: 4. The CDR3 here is CASGWGTANTEAFF. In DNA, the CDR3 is TGTGCTAGTGGTTGGGGGACAGCTAACACTGAAGCTTTCTTT.

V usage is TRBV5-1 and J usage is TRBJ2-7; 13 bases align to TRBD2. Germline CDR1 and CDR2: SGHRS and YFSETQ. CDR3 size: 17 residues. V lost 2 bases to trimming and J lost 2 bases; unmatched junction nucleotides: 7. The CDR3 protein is CASSLGLAGAWPYEQYF. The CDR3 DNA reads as TGCGCCAGCAGCTTAGGACTAGCGGGAGCATGGCCCTACGAGCAGTACTTC.

Here the CDR3 reads CASSLAPGVFGNTIYF. CDR3 bases: TGTGCCAGCAGCTTGGCCCCGGGGGTATTTGGAAACACCATATATTTT. This chain connects TRBV5-4 to TRBJ1-3; D is possibly TRBD1 (5 bases). The CDR3 runs to 16 residues. In germline, CDR1 is SGHNT, CDR2 YYREEE (reference sequence). Between the trimmed V and J ends, which lost 0 bases and 3 bases, there was a span of 13 bases.

The CDR3 reads CASSLLLYQPQHF. The CDR3 DNA sequence: TGCGCCAGCAGCCTCTTATTATATCAGCCCCAGCATTTT. This rearrangement joins TRBV4-1 to TRBJ1-5; D ambiguous. Germline values: CDR1 MGHRA, CDR2 YSYEKL. The CDR3 covers 13 residues. V was pared by 4 bases and J by 5 bases, with 9 bases between.

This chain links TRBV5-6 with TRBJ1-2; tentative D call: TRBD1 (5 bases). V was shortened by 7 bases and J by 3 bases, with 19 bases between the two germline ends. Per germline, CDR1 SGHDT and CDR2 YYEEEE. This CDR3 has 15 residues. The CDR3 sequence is CASLRLDGGDYGYTF. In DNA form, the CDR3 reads TGTGCCAGCCTTAGATTAGATGGGGGGGACTATGGCTACACCTTC.

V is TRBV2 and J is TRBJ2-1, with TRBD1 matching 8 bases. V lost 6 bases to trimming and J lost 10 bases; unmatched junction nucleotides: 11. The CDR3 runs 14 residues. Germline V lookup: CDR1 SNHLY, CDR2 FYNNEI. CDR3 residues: CASRPGQGIREQFF. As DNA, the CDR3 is TGTGCCAGCAGACCCGGACAGGGAATTCGGGAGCAGTTCTTC.

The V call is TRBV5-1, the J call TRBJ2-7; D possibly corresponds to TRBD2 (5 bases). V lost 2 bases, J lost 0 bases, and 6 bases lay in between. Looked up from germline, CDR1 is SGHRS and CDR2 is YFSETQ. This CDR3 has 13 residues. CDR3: CASSFGDSYEQYF. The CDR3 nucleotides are TGCGCCAGCAGCTTCGGGGACTCCTACGAGCAGTACTTC.

CDR3 protein: CASSLRAPVTEAFF. The CDR3 DNA sequence: TGTGCCAGCAGTTTGCGGGCTCCGGTCACTGAAGCTTTCTTT. This chain uses TRBV27 with TRBJ1-1, with D unresolved. Germline CDR1 is MNHEY and CDR2 is SMNVEV (reference sequence). The CDR3 covers 14 residues. The ends were cut back, 3 bases at V and 4 bases at J, with 12 bases in the middle.

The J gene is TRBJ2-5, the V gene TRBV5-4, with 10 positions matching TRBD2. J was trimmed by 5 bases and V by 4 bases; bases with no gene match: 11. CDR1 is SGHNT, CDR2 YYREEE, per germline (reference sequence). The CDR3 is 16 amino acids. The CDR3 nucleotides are TGTGCCAGCAGCCCCGCCGGGACTAGCGCGCTGGAGACCCAGTACTTC. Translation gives CASSPAGTSALETQYF.

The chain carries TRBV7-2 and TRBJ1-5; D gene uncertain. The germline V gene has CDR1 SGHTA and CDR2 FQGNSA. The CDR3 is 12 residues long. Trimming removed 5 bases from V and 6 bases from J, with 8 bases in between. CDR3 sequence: CASSPFGQPQHF. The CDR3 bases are TGTGCCAGCAGCCCGTTCGGTCAGCCCCAGCATTTT.

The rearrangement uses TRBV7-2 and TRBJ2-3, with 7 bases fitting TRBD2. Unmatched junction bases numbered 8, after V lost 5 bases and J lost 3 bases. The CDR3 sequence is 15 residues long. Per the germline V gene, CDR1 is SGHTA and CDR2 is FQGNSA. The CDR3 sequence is CASSKGRLATDTQYF. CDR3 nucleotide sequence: TGTGCCAGCAGCAAGGGGAGACTAGCTACAGATACGCAGTATTTT. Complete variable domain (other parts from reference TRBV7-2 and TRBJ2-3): GAGVSQSPSNKVTEKGKDVELRCDPISGHTALYWYRQSLGQGLEFLIYFQGNSAPDKSGLPSDRFSAERTGGSVSTLTIQRTQQEDSAVYLCASSKGRLATDTQYFGPGTRLTVL.

As DNA, the CDR3 is TGTGCCAGCAGCTCCCCCGGGGGAACTGAAGCTTTCTTT. This codes for CASSSPGGTEAFF. The V and J genes are TRBV9 and TRBJ1-1, with D perhaps TRBD1 (5 bases). The germline gives CDR1 SGDLS, CDR2 YYNGEE. The V end was cut by 4 bases, the J end by 5 bases, with 12 bases between. The CDR3 consists of 13 residues.

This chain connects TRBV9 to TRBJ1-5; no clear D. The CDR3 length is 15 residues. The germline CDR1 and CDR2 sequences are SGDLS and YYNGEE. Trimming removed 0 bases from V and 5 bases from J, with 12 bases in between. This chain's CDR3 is CASSVDGWGDQPQHF. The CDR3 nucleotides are TGTGCCAGCAGCGTAGATGGGTGGGGAGATCAGCCCCAGCATTTT.

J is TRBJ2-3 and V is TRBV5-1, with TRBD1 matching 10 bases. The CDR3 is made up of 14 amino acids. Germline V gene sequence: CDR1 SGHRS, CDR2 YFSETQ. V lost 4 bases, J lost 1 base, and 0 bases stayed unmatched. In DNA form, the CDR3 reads TGCGCCAGCAGCGGGACAGGGGGCACAGATACGCAGTATTTT. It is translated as CASSGTGGTDTQYF. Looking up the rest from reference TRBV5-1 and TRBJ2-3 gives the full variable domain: KAGVTQTPRYLIKTRGQQVTLSCSPISGHRSVSWYQQTPGQGLQFLFEYFSETQRNKGNFPGRFSGRQFSNSRSEMNVSTLELGDSALYLCASSGTGGTDTQYFGPGTRLTVL.

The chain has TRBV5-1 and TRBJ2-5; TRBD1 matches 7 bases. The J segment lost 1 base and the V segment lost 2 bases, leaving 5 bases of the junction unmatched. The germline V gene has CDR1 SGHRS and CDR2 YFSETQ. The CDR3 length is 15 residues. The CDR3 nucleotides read TGCGCCAGCAGCTTCGGGACAGCTCTCCAAGAGACCCAGTACTTC. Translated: CASSFGTALQETQYF.

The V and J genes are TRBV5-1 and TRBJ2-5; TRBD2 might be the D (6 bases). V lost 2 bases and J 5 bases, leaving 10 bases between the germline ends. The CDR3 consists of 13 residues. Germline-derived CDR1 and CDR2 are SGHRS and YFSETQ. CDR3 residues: CASSLGGDETQYF. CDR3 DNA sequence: TGCGCCAGCAGCTTAGGAGGGGATGAGACCCAGTACTTC.

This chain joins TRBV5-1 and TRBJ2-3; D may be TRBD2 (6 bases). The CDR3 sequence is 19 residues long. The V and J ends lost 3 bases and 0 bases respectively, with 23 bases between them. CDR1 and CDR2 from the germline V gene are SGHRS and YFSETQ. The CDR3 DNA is TGCGCCAGCAGCTCGCCGGGACTCTCCCCTTCTACTAGCACAGATACGCAGTATTTT. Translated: CASSSPGLSPSTSTDTQYF.

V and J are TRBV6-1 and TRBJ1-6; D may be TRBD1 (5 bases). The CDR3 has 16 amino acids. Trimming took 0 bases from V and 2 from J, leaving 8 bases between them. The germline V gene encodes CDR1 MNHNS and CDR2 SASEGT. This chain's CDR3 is CASSEAGGAYNSPLHF. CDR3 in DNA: TGTGCCAGCAGTGAAGCTGGGGGGGCCTATAATTCACCCCTCCACTTT.

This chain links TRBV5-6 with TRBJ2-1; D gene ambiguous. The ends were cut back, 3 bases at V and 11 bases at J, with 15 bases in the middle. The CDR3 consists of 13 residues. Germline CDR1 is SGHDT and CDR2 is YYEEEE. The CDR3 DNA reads TGTGCCAGCAGCTCCAACCTTGATGAGCAGCAGTTCTTC. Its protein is CASSSNLDEQQFF.

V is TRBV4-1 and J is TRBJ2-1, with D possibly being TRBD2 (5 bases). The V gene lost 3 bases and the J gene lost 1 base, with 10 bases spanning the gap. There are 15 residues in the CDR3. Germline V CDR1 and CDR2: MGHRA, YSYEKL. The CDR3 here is CASSHTSKSYNEQFF. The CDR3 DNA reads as TGCGCCAGCAGCCACACTAGTAAGTCCTACAATGAGCAGTTCTTC.

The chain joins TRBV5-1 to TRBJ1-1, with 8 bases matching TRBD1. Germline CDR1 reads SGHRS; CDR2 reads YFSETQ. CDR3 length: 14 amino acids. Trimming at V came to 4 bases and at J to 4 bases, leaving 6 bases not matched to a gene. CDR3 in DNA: TGCGCCAGCAGCGGACAGGGACCTGGCACTGAAGCTTTCTTT. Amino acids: CASSGQGPGTEAFF.

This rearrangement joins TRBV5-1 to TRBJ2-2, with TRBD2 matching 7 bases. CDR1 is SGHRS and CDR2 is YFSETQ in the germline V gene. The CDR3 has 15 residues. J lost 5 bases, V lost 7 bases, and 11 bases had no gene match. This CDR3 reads CASSRGGVETGELFF. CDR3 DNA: TGCGCCAGCTCCCGTGGGGGGGTTGAGACCGGGGAGCTGTTTTTT.

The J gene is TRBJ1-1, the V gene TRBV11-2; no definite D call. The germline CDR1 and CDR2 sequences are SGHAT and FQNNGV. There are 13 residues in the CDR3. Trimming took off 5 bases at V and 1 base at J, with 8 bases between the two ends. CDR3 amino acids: CASSPRKNTEAFF. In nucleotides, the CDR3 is TGTGCCAGCAGCCCTAGAAAGAACACTGAAGCTTTCTTT.

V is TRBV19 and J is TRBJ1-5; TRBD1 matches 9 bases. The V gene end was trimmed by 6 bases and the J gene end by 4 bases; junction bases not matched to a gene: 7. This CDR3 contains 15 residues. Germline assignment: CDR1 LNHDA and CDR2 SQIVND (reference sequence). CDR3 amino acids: CASSRGTGRNQPQHF. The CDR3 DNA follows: TGTGCCAGTAGCCGGGGGACAGGGCGGAATCAGCCCCAGCATTTT.

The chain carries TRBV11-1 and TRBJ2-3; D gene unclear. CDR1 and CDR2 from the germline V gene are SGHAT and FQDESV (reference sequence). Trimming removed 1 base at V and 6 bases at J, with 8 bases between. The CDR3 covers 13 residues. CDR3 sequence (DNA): TGTGCCAGCAGCTTAGAATCGAGGGATACGCAGTATTTT. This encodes CASSLESRDTQYF. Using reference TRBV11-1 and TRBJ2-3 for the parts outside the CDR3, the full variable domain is EAEVAQSPRYKITEKSQAVAFWCDPISGHATLYWYRQILGQGPELLVQFQDESVVDDSQLPKDRFSAERLKGVDSTLKIQPAELGDSAMYLCASSLESRDTQYFGPGTRLTVL.

The CDR3 DNA reads TGCGCCAGCAGCCAGTCAGGTGCGGGAGAGACCCAGTACTTC. Encoded protein: CASSQSGAGETQYF. This sequence joins TRBV5-1 and TRBJ2-5, with D possibly TRBD2 on 5 matching bases. Germline CDR1 reads SGHRS; CDR2 reads YFSETQ. The V end was cut by 4 bases, the J end by 4 bases, with 14 bases between. This CDR3 region has 14 residues.

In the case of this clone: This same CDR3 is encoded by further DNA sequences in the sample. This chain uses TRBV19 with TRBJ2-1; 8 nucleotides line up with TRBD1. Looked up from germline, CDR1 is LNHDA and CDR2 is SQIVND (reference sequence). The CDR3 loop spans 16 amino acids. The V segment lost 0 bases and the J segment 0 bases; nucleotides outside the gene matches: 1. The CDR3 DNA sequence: TGTGCCAGTAGTATAGACGGGACAGGCTCCTACAATGAGCAGTTCTTC. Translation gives CASSIDGTGSYNEQFF.

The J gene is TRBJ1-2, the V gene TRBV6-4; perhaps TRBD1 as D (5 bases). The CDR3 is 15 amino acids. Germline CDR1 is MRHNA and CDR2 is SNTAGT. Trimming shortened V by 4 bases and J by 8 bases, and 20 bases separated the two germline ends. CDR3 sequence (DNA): TGTGCCAGCAGTGGTCAGGGTATAATTCTCCGGGGCTACACCTTC. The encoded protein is CASSGQGIILRGYTF.

The CDR3 spells CATSRDITDNEKLFF. In DNA form, the CDR3 reads TGTGCCACCAGCAGAGATATAACAGATAATGAAAAACTGTTTTTT. The rearrangement links TRBV15 to TRBJ1-4; D uncertain. This CDR3 region has 15 residues. The germline gives CDR1 LNHNV, CDR2 YYDKDF (reference sequence). The V end lost 0 bases, the J end lost 4 bases, and 9 bases lay between the germline ends.